The source of this TCR beta chain is a study of T-cell reconstitution after alpha-beta-depleted transplantation in children. Unique molecular identifiers were built into the TCRbeta library. TCRdb used MiXCR to reprocess the PCR reads, holding one entry per CDR3 protein. Of approximately 500,000 distinct CDR3 sequences in the sample, roughly 30% were seen once. Germline V CDR1 and CDR2: SGHNT, YYREEE (reference sequence). The CDR3 consists of 14 residues. The V and J ends lost 3 bases and 7 bases, in that order; junction bases with no gene match: 7. Study findings and constraints: Several hundred graft clones that had expanded were reportedly the source of alpha-beta T cells about two months after transplant. A year had passed since transplant, and T-cell counts and diversity by then came mostly from newly produced T cells. The high TCRbeta diversity at day 60 in some patients came from surviving recipient T cells and thymic progenitors.

In the case of this clonotype: The antigen remains unidentified.

This rearrangement joins TRBV5-4 to TRBJ1-2, with 9 bases that match TRBD1. Source: PBMCs, taken before TCRalphabeta/CD19-depleted stem cell transplant. The sequence was obtained from a boy younger than two with Wiskott-Aldrich syndrome, due to receive a stem cell transplant. The CDR3 is CASSSFRDRVGYTF. The CDR3 nucleotides are TGTGCCAGCAGCTCCTTCCGGGACAGGGTTGGCTACACCTTC.